One sample yielded the 30 T cell receptor beta chains listed below, sequenced in a study of CXCR3-negative and CXCR3-positive naive CD8 T cells (dated by TCRdb to the late 2010s). What the research found in general, with its limitations: Compared with CXCR3-negative naive cells, CXCR3-positive naive cells had TRB CDR3s with higher hydrophobicity (lower Kidera factor 4), lower energy, and higher strength and volume indices.

TCRdb lists the instrument as NextSeq 550. The Human TCR Profiling Kit (MiLaboratory) was used to prepare UMI-labeled 5' RACE TRB cDNA libraries. Reprocessed by TCRdb, the reads give a single entry per CDR3 protein sequence, without DNA. The sample's table lists a count of 50,000 to 65,000 distinct CDR3 sequences. The ten largest make up approximately 0.74% of the sample. Their specific antigens are unknown. Material: naive CXCR3+ CD8+ T cells from blood. Sample cell subset or site, as interpreted from the label and publication: CD45RO-CCR7+CD27+CD95- naive CD8+ T cells expressing CXCR3 (TNR3+). Source of these receptors: a human donor in good health. Some clones in this sample may be carry-over from other donors' samples.

The chain has TRBV11-2 and TRBJ2-3; TCRdb selects TRBD2, and the lack of DNA leaves this call unchecked. The CDR3 loop spans 16 amino acids. Germline values: CDR1 SGHAT, CDR2 FQNNGV. The CDR3 sequence: CASSFGTSGSTDTQYF.

The chain links TRBV13 to TRBJ1-6; the TCRdb call, TRBD1, lacks DNA for checking. Germline V CDR1 and CDR2: PRHDT, FYEKMQ (reference sequence). The CDR3 loop spans 14 amino acids. This CDR3 reads CASSEGQHNSPLHF.

This sequence joins TRBV28 and TRBJ2-2. CDR1 MDHEN and CDR2 SYDVKM come from the germline V gene. This CDR3 spans 15 amino acids. This chain's CDR3 is CASSLYRGSTGELFF.

V is TRBV20-1 and J is TRBJ1-1; TCRdb outputs TRBD1, but without DNA this stays unchecked. The CDR3 is made up of 14 amino acids. Germline-derived CDR1 and CDR2 are DFQATT and SNEGSKA (reference sequence). The CDR3 loop reads CSARNRDRSYEAFF.

V gene TRBV4-3 combines with J gene TRBJ1-5; TCRdb returns TRBD1, unconfirmable since there is no DNA. The CDR3 loop spans 14 amino acids. Germline V lookup: CDR1 LGHNA, CDR2 YSLEER. The CDR3 reads CASSHSFRELPQHF.

The V call is TRBV7-9, the J call TRBJ2-7. The CDR3 has 12 amino acids. CDR1 is SEHNR, CDR2 FQNEAQ, per germline (reference sequence). This CDR3 is CASSLVVYEQYF.

This chain links TRBV25-1 with TRBJ2-7; TCRdb calls TRBD1, which cannot be checked without DNA. CDR1 and CDR2 from the germline V gene are MGHDK and SYGVNS. The CDR3 totals 14 residues. The CDR3: CASNSRDDTYEQYF.

The genes are TRBV29-1 and TRBJ2-7; TCRdb names TRBD1, which stays unverified in the absence of DNA. The CDR3 consists of 12 residues. Germline-derived CDR1 and CDR2 are SQVTM and ANQGSEA. CDR3 protein: CSVGGGLYEQYF.

The rearrangement uses TRBV29-1 and TRBJ2-3; TCRdb returns TRBD1, unconfirmable since there is no DNA. Germline CDR1 reads SQVTM; CDR2 reads ANQGSEA. The CDR3 totals 14 residues. This chain's CDR3 is CSAPGRGITDTQYF.

This chain uses TRBV10-3 with TRBJ2-3; with no DNA, the TCRdb D assignment of TRBD2 cannot be verified. CDR3 size: 16 residues. Per the germline V gene, CDR1 is ENHRY and CDR2 is SYGVKD. The CDR3 protein is CAIRLGTSAITDTQYF.

The V call is TRBV9, the J call TRBJ2-7; without DNA, the TCRdb call of TRBD2 cannot be checked. Germline CDR1 SGDLS, CDR2 YYNGEE. The CDR3 is made up of 15 amino acids. The CDR3 reads CASSASGLAGNEQYF.

This CDR3 reads CASSPGAGRGYNEQFF. This chain links TRBV7-2 with TRBJ2-1; TCRdb proposes TRBD1, but this gene call is untestable without DNA. CDR3 size: 16 residues. Germline lookup yields CDR1 SGHTA and CDR2 FQGNSA.

This chain joins TRBV6-5 and TRBJ2-3; TCRdb reports TRBD2, a call that lacks DNA to check it against. Germline assignment: CDR1 MNHEY and CDR2 SVGAGI. This CDR3 is 22 amino acids long. CDR3 residues: CASSYSISEARAGGHSTDTQYF.

V is TRBV20-1 and J is TRBJ1-5; as DNA is missing, the TRBD1 call by TCRdb cannot be tested. The germline V gene encodes CDR1 DFQATT and CDR2 SNEGSKA (reference sequence). This CDR3 contains 12 residues. The CDR3 is CSARTGNQPQHF.

The chain links TRBV4-3 to TRBJ1-4; absent DNA, TCRdb's TRBD1 call cannot be checked. CDR3 length: 14 amino acids. The germline CDR1 and CDR2 sequences are LGHNA and YSLEER. The chain's CDR3 is CASSHYPGNEELFF.

The V gene is TRBV12-3 or TRBV12-4, the J gene TRBJ1-2; as DNA is missing, the TRBD1 call by TCRdb cannot be tested. The CDR3 is made up of 14 amino acids. CDR3 residues: CASSPSTGVYGYTF.

The V call is TRBV10-3, the J call TRBJ2-2; the TCRdb call, TRBD1, lacks DNA for checking. In germline, CDR1 is ENHRY, CDR2 SYGVKD. The CDR3 has 16 residues. CDR3 region: CAISESDRGNTGELFF.

The rearrangement uses TRBV4-2 and TRBJ2-1; TCRdb selects TRBD2, and the lack of DNA leaves this call unchecked. This CDR3 has 16 residues. Germline values: CDR1 LGHNA, CDR2 YNFKEQ. The CDR3 here is CASSQDLSGSYNEQFF.

The V gene is TRBV29-1, the J gene TRBJ2-3. Per germline, CDR1 SQVTM and CDR2 ANQGSEA. This CDR3 comprises 14 residues. The CDR3 sequence is CSVEGQRNTDTQYF.

V gene TRBV7-8 combines with J gene TRBJ1-4. There are 15 residues in the CDR3. From germline, CDR1 is SGHVS and CDR2 FQNEAQ. The CDR3 reads CASSLAGDGREKLVF.

The chain carries TRBV7-9 and TRBJ1-1; TCRdb selects TRBD1, and the lack of DNA leaves this call unchecked. Germline V lookup: CDR1 SEHNR, CDR2 FQNEAQ (reference sequence). CDR3 length equals 13 residues. CDR3: CASSDRGGTEAFF.

CDR3 region: CASSFPRDRVTDTQYF. The V and J genes are TRBV7-2 and TRBJ2-3; TCRdb lists TRBD1, though no DNA is available to test this call. The CDR3 has 16 amino acids. Per the germline V gene, CDR1 is SGHTA and CDR2 is FQGNSA.

The chain recombines TRBV6-5 with TRBJ1-5. This CDR3 is built from 12 residues. The germline CDR1 and CDR2 sequences are MNHEY and SVGAGI. The CDR3 loop reads CASSSLNQPQHF.

This rearrangement joins TRBV27 to TRBJ1-1; TCRdb lists TRBD1, though no DNA is available to test this call. CDR3 length: 12 amino acids. Germline lookup yields CDR1 MNHEY and CDR2 SMNVEV (reference sequence). CDR3: CASSFGGAEAFF.

The chain employs TRBV28 and TRBJ2-7; the D call of TRBD2 rests on TCRdb alone, since no DNA is present to check it. Per the germline V gene, CDR1 is MDHEN and CDR2 is SYDVKM. The CDR3 consists of 13 residues. CDR3 residues: CASSPRGGYEQYF.

The rearrangement uses TRBV12-3 or TRBV12-4 and TRBJ2-1; TCRdb gives TRBD2 as the D gene, but with no DNA this cannot be confirmed. The CDR3 covers 14 residues. CDR3 loop: CASSLVAGDNEQFF.

V gene TRBV7-9 combines with J gene TRBJ2-6. Germline loops: CDR1 SEHNR, CDR2 FQNEAQ (reference sequence). The CDR3 extends over 13 amino acids. The CDR3 sequence is CASSPRGANVLTF.

V is TRBV7-3 and J is TRBJ2-4; absent DNA, TCRdb's TRBD2 call cannot be checked. Germline V lookup: CDR1 SGHTA, CDR2 FQGTGA. The CDR3 runs 14 residues. CDR3 sequence reads: CASSLTGGPDIQYF.

The chain is built from TRBV7-9 and TRBJ1-1; TCRdb's D call, TRBD1, is unchecked because there is no DNA. This CDR3 comprises 17 residues. The germline V gene has CDR1 SEHNR and CDR2 FQNEAQ (reference sequence). The CDR3 sequence: CASSLRQGVPLNTEAFF.

The rearrangement uses TRBV29-1 and TRBJ1-1. Germline CDR1 and CDR2: SQVTM and ANQGSEA. The CDR3 length is 13 residues. The CDR3 sequence is CSVEGGRNTEAFF.